This T cell receptor beta chain was found in a study of shared clonotypes between healthy human individuals. General study results and limits: Richness estimates generally favored naive over memory subsets.

Assay execution took place at the deep level. Original methodology: ImmunoSEQ junction-only sequences lacked quality scores, so their filtering differed. Clones were sequenced by immunoSEQ multiplex PCR, and TCRdb holds only the in-frame ones, with some missing. V and J calls and clone size are copied from that table; D and trimming were computed from the DNA. Of 150,000 to 200,000 clones in the sample, 90% to 95% were seen once. This clone was detected once. The antigen is unknown. CDR3 length equals 16 residues. With 0 bases removed from V and 8 bases from J, the gap between germline ends came to 18 bases. Germline CDR1 is SGHRS and CDR2 is YFSETQ. The investigators split CD4+ cells into a CD45RA+ naive subset and a CD45RA-negative memory subset.

Sequencing was carried out using naive CD4+ T cells sorted from blood. The subset is: CD45RA+ positively selected. The chain links TRBV5-1 to TRBJ2-1, with a weak D call TRBD1 (5 bases). This clonotype originated in a woman aged 30 to 39 in good health. CDR3 protein: CASSLEQDHPWDEQFF. The CDR3 bases are TGCGCCAGCAGCTTGGAACAGGACCACCCCTGGGATGAGCAGTTCTTC.